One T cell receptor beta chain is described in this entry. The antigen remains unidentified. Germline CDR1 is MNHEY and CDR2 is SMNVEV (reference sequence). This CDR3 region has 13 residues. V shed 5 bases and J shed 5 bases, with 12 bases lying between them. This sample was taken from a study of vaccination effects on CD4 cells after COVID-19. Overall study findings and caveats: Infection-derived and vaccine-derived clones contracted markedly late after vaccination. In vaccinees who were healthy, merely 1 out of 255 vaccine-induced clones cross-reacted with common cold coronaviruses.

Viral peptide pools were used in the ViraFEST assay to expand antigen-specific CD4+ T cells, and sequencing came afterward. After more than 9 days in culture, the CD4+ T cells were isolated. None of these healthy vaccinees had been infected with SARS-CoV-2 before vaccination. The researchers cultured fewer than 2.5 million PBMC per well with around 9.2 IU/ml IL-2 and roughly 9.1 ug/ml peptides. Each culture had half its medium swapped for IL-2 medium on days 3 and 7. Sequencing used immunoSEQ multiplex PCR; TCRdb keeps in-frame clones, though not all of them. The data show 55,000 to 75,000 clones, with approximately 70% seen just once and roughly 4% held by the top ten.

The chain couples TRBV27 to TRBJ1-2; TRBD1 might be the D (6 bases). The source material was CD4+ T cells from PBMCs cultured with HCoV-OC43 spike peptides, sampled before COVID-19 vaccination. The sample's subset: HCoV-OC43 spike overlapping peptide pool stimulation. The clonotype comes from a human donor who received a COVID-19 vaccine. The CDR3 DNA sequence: TGTGCCAGCAGTCCACAGGGAGGGTATGGCTACACCTTC. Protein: CASSPQGGYGYTF.